This is a list of T cell receptor beta chains from one sample in a study of control samples from healthy donors and cancer patients. Sequencing used immunoSEQ multiplex PCR; TCRdb keeps in-frame clones, though not all of them. The table lists around 150,000 clones, 85% to 95% of them singletons. The sequencing sample was made of blood. The receptors originated from a woman aged 35 to 49 in good health. Each CDR3 is given with its conserved first and last residue. A D gene is named only where the DNA matches it firmly. Expanded clones are given a class, and other clones once, few, many or no size at all.

cdr3_nt cdr3_aa j_call clone_size d_call v_call cdr3_length
TGCGCCAGCAGCTTGACTAGCGCATACAATGAGCAGTTCTTC CASSLTSAYNEQFF TRBJ2-1 - TRBD2 TRBV5-1 14
TGTGCCAGCAGTCACCCCGACAGAGCCTACGAGCAGTACTTC CASSHPDRAYEQYF TRBJ2-7 few - TRBV27 14
TGTGCCAGCAGCTTCGGACCGTCTAACTATGGCTACACCTTC CASSFGPSNYGYTF TRBJ1-2 - - TRBV11-2 14
TGTGCCAGCAGTCTGCGCCCCTATGGCTACACCTTC CASSLRPYGYTF TRBJ1-2 - - TRBV6-5 12
TGTGCCAGCTCACCGAGGGACCCCCGGAATGAGCAGTTCTTC CASSPRDPRNEQFF TRBJ2-1 - - TRBV18 14
TGTGCCTGGAGTGGGGACAGGGGGCCCCATCAGCCCCAGCATTTT CAWSGDRGPHQPQHF TRBJ1-5 - TRBD1 TRBV30 15
TGTGCCAGTCGCGCAGCGGGCTATGGCTACACCTTC CASRAAGYGYTF TRBJ1-2 - - TRBV19 12
TGTGCCAGCAGTTCACTAGCGCTCCAAGAGACCCAGTACTTC CASSSLALQETQYF TRBJ2-5 once TRBD2 TRBV6-2/TRBV6-3 14
TGTGCCAGCAGCTCCGGGACTAGAGGACTAGAGACCCAGTACTTC CASSSGTRGLETQYF TRBJ2-5 - TRBD2 TRBV7-3 15
TGTGCCAGCAGCCAACCACTTGGACCACACTACAATGAGCAGTTCTTC CASSQPLGPHYNEQFF TRBJ2-1 - - TRBV3-1/TRBV3-2 16
TGTGCCAGCAGCCAGTACAGAATTCCTGGCTACACCTTC CASSQYRIPGYTF TRBJ1-2 - - TRBV4-2 13
TGTGCCAGCAGTTCTCCGCCGTGGTATCGTGGCTACACCTTC CASSSPPWYRGYTF TRBJ1-2 - - TRBV27 14
TGCGCCAGCAGCCAAGACAGGTCCCGTGGATCTACCGGGGAGCTGTTTTTT CASSQDRSRGSTGELFF TRBJ2-2 - - TRBV4-3 17
TGTGCCAGCAGGAGGACTAGCGGAGGCGGGGAGCTGTTTTTT CASRRTSGGGELFF TRBJ2-2 - TRBD2 TRBV7-9 14
TGTGCCAGCAGTTACTCGGGACGGTCCTATAATTCACCCCTCCACTTT CASSYSGRSYNSPLHF TRBJ1-6 - - TRBV6-5 16
TGCGCCAGCAGCGTCAGGACTAGCGCCCCAACAGATACGCAGTATTTT CASSVRTSAPTDTQYF TRBJ2-3 - TRBD2 TRBV5-1 16
TGCGCCAGCTCCTGGACAGGGGCGGACTATGGCTACACCTTC CASSWTGADYGYTF TRBJ1-2 - TRBD1 TRBV5-1 14
TGTGCCAGCTCCTCTGGACAGGGAAGAGAGCAGTACTTC CASSSGQGREQYF TRBJ2-7 - TRBD1 TRBV18 13
TGCGCCAGCAGTGAACGACTTCCCCCCTACAATGAGCAGTTCTTC CASSERLPPYNEQFF TRBJ2-1 - - TRBV10-1 15
TGTGCCAGCAGCCAGGTGGAGGACACTGAAGCTTTCTTT CASSQVEDTEAFF TRBJ1-1 - - TRBV9 13
TGTGCCAGCAGTAAGTACACAGATACGCAGTATTTT CASSKYTDTQYF TRBJ2-3 - - TRBV12-3/TRBV12-4 12
TGTGCCAGCACGTTCGAGGTGTTTGAAGCTTTCTTT CASTFEVFEAFF TRBJ1-1 - - TRBV6-5 12
TGTGCCAGCAGCCCCGTTTTGAACACTGAAGCTTTCTTT CASSPVLNTEAFF TRBJ1-1 - - TRBV6-2/TRBV6-3 13
TGCGCCAGCAACCAAGACAGGGTAGGGAATGAGCAGTTCTTC CASNQDRVGNEQFF TRBJ2-1 - TRBD1 TRBV5-1 14
TGTGCCAGCAGCGTGGGCGGACTAGCGGGAGTCACAGATACGCAGTATTTT CASSVGGLAGVTDTQYF TRBJ2-3 - TRBD2 TRBV9 17
TGTGCCAGCGGGTACGATAGCTCCTATAATTCACCCCTCCACTTT CASGYDSSYNSPLHF TRBJ1-6 - - TRBV6-5 15
TGCAGCGGCGTGACAGGGGTCAATGAGCAGTTCTTC CSGVTGVNEQFF TRBJ2-1 - TRBD1 TRBV29-1 12
TGTGCCAGTAGTTTCGGGGATACCACCACCAAGGGAATCAACACTGAAGCTTTCTTT CASSFGDTTTKGINTEAFF TRBJ1-1 - - TRBV19 19
TGTGCCAGCAGCCCTTGGACAGGAGGGAACACTGAAGCTTTCTTT CASSPWTGGNTEAFF TRBJ1-1 once TRBD1 TRBV9 15
TGCGCCAGCAGCCAAGATGAGGCTCCCACCGGCTACACCTTC CASSQDEAPTGYTF TRBJ1-2 - - TRBV4-1 14
TGTGCCAGCAGCCGGGGCATCGGAGAAAAACTGTTTTTT CASSRGIGEKLFF TRBJ1-4 - - TRBV11-2 13
TGTGCCAGCAGTTTGAGAGGGACAGGGGCGGTCTATGGCTACACCTTC CASSLRGTGAVYGYTF TRBJ1-2 - TRBD1 TRBV27 16
TGTGCCAGCAGCTTAGGACAGCGGAGACACCCTAGCACAGATACGCAGTATTTT CASSLGQRRHPSTDTQYF TRBJ2-3 - - TRBV11-3 18
TGTGCCTGGAGGGGTGGGGGCGATTACGAAAAACTGTTTTTT CAWRGGGDYEKLFF TRBJ1-4 - - TRBV30 14
TGTGCCAGTAGTATGGGCCTCCCGGAGAACGAGCAGTACTTC CASSMGLPENEQYF TRBJ2-7 - - TRBV19 14
TGTGCCAGCAGCCGACAGGGGGCCTTAGCTTTCTTT CASSRQGALAFF TRBJ1-1 - TRBD1 TRBV5-6 12